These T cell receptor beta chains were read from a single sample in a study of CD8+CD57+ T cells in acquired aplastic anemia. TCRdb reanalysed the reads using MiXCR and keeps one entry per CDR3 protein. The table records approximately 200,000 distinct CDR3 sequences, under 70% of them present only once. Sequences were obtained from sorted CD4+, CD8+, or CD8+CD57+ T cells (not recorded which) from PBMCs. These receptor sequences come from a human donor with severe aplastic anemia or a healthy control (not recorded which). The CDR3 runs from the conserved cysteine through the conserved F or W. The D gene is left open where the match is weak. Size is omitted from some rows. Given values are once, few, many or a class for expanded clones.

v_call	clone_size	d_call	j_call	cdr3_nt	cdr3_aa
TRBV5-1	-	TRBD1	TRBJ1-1	TGCGCCAGCAGCCCCCCAGGGGGCAGTGGAAACACTGAAGCTTTCTTT	CASSPPGGSGNTEAFF
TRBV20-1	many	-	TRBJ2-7	TGCAGTGCTAGATTCTATGGCCTTAACTACGAGCAGTACTTC	CSARFYGLNYEQYF
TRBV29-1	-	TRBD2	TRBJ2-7	TGCAGCGTTGGACTAGCGGGAGGATCCTACGAGCAGTACTTC	CSVGLAGGSYEQYF
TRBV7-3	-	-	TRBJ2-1	TGTGCCAGCGCCCGGGACTCCAACAATGAGCAGTTCTTC	CASARDSNNEQFF
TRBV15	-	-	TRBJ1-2	TGTGCCACCAGCACGGGGGGCGTATCCATAGGCTACACCTTC	CATSTGGVSIGYTF
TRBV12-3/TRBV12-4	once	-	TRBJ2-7	TGTGCCAGCAGCCGGGGGATTGGGGGGAACTACGAGCAGTACTTC	CASSRGIGGNYEQYF
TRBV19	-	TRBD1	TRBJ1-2	TGTGCCAGTAGTCCACAGGGGGCGAGCTATGGCTACACCTTC	CASSPQGASYGYTF
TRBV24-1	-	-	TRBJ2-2	TGTGCCACCCGGGACGCGAACACCGGGGAGCTGTTTTTT	CATRDANTGELFF
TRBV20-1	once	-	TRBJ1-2	TGCAGTGCTACAGATTATGGCTACACCTTC	CSATDYGYTF
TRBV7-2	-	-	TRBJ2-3	TGTGCCAGCAGCCACCAATCGGAGCGGAGCACAGATACGCAGTATTTT	CASSHQSERSTDTQYF
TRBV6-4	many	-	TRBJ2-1	TGTGCCAGCAGTGACTGGGCGGGGCGGCCCAATGAGCAGTTCTTC	CASSDWAGRPNEQFF
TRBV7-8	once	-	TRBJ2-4	TGTGCCAGCAGTTGGGACACTAAAAACATTCAGTACTTC	CASSWDTKNIQYF
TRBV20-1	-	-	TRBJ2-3	TGCAGTGCTAGGGGAGGTTCTCGCACAGATACGCAGTATTTT	CSARGGSRTDTQYF
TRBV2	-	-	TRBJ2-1	TGTGCCAGCAGTGATTCGCTCGTCCCCCTGCAGTTCTTC	CASSDSLVPLQFF
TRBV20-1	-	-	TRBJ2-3	TGCAGTGCTATGGTTGGGGGTGGAGGGTCAGATACGCAGTATTTT	CSAMVGGGGSDTQYF
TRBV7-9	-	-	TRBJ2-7	TGTGCCAGCAGCTTGAAGGGATCCCGCGGGGAGACCGACGAGCAGTACTTC	CASSLKGSRGETDEQYF
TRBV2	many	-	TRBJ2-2	TGTGCCAGCAGTGAGTGGCAGAACGTTAACACCGGGGAGCTGTTTTTT	CASSEWQNVNTGELFF
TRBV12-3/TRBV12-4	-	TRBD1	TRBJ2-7	TGTGCCAGCAGTTTGGGGACAGCCGAGCAGTACTTC	CASSLGTAEQYF
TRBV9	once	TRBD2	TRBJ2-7	TGTGCCAGCAGCTTGGGGCTAGCGGTCTCCGAGCCGTACTTC	CASSLGLAVSEPYF
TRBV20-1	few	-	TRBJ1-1	TGCAGTGCTAGTATTGGGACGGTTGAAGCTTTCTTT	CSASIGTVEAFF
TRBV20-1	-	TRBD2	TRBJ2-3	TGCAGTGCTAGAGGCCCCTCGGGGCTAGCGGGAGTCCCCCGCACAGATACGCAGTATTTT	CSARGPSGLAGVPRTDTQYF
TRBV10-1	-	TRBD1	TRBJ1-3	TGCGCCAGCAGGCAATCAGGGGGTAAGGGAAACACCATATATTTT	CASRQSGGKGNTIYF
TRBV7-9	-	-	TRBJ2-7	TGTGCCAGCAGCTTAGGTTTTTCAGGACCTACCTACGAGCAGTACTTC	CASSLGFSGPTYEQYF
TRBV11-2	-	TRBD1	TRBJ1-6	TGTGCCAGCAGCTTAGAGGGACAGGGGTATAATTCACCCCTCCACTTT	CASSLEGQGYNSPLHF
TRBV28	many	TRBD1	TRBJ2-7	TGTGCCAGCAGTGCGACCCACAGGGGCGAGCAGTACTTC	CASSATHRGEQYF
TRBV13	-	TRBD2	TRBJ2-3	TGTGCCAGCAGCTCGGGACTAGCGGGGGAGGGTATGCAGTATTTC	CASSSGLAGEGMQYF
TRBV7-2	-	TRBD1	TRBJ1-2	TGTGCCAGCAGCTTGGACGGGACAGCATCAGATGGCTACACCTTC	CASSLDGTASDGYTF
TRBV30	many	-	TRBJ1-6	TGTGCCTGGGAGGCCGGGACGACGGATTCACCCCTCCACTTT	CAWEAGTTDSPLHF
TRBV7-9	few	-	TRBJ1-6	TGTGCCAGCAGCTTATTGGGCTCGGGTAATTCACCCCTCCACTTT	CASSLLGSGNSPLHF
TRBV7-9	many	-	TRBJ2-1	TGTGCCAGCAGCTTTCTGGGTGAGCAGTTCTTC	CASSFLGEQFF
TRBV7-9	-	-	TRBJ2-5	TGTGCCAGCAGTTTAGAAAGCCGATTGGAGACCCAGTACTTC	CASSLESRLETQYF
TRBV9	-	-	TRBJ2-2	TGTGCCAGCAGTAGTTGGGGGACGGAGAACACCGGGGAGCTGTTTTTT	CASSSWGTENTGELFF
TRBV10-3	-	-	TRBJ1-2	TGTGCCATCAGTGAGTCGACTCAACGGATCTATGGCTACACCTTC	CAISESTQRIYGYTF
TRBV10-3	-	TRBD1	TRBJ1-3	TGTGCCATCAGTGACGGACAGGGTATACACACCATATATTTT	CAISDGQGIHTIYF
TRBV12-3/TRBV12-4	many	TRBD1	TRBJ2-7	TGTGCCAGCAGTTTCCGGGGACAGGGGGTTTTTCACGAGCAGTACTTC	CASSFRGQGVFHEQYF
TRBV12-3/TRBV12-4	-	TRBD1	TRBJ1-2	TGTGCCAGCAGATCGGCTGACAGGGGAGGAAGCTATGGCTACACCTTC	CASRSADRGGSYGYTF
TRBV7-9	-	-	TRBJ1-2	TGTGCCAGCAGCTTACCACAGGACTATGGCTACACCTTC	CASSLPQDYGYTF
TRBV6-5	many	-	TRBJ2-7	TGTGCCAGCAGTTACTCGGAGCAACCAGGACATAAACGCTACGAGCAGTACTTC	CASSYSEQPGHKRYEQYF
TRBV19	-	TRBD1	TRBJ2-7	TGTGCCAGTACCCAGCAGGGGGCGAGGGACGAGCAGTACTTC	CASTQQGARDEQYF
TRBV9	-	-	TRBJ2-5	TGTGCCAGCAGCGTAGGGACTAACCAAGAGACCCAGTACTTC	CASSVGTNQETQYF
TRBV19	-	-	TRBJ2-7	TGTGCCAGTAGTCCTACCTCGGCGGCCACCTACGAGCAGTACTTC	CASSPTSAATYEQYF
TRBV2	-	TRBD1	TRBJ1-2	TGTGCCAGCCAGGCGGGACAGCTCTATGGCTACACCTTC	CASQAGQLYGYTF